This T cell receptor (beta chain) derives from a study of identical twins. Findings and caveats of the study: Excess low generation probability was seen in twin-shared out-of-frame alpha sequences. A partial confounding effect on zero-insertion analyses could come from invariant MAIT and iNKT cells.

This clonotype was picked up a small number of times. Its cognate antigen is unknown. TCRdb re-called the 5' RACE reads through MiXCR, storing one row per CDR3 protein. The sample shows around 690,000 distinct CDR3 sequences, around 20% of them seen only once. Trimming at V came to 7 bases and at J to 6 bases, leaving 10 bases not matched to a gene. The CDR3 length is 15 residues. Germline CDR1 is LNHDA and CDR2 is SQIVND (reference sequence). All of the donors were Caucasians in good health. The data were also submitted as part of a second study, on T cells expressing NK-cell markers. That source reports: Uncertainty persisted over the HCMV specificity of expanded NKG2C+ T cell clones.

This chain uses TRBV19 with TRBJ2-1, with 9 bases matching TRBD2. Sample: PBMCs. The origin of this receptor is a woman in her late teens or twenties in good health. The CDR3 loop reads CASTITAGGPNEQFF. CDR3 in DNA: TGTGCCAGTACCATTACGGCGGGAGGGCCCAATGAGCAGTTCTTC.